This T cell receptor (beta chain) was identified during a study of cytomegalovirus exposure and HLA in healthy donors. General study findings and limits: The study listed roughly 150 cytomegalovirus-associated TCR beta chains. An Asian-associated ancestry cluster reportedly showed fewer N-insertions than the roughly 670-donor mean in a later analysis.

A note on this clone: The antigen remains unidentified.

Though probably carrying unrecorded immune exposures, donors were nominally healthy at sampling. 60 Vbeta and 13 Jbeta primers were used in PCR. Assay: immunoSEQ multiplex PCR; the TCRdb copy retains only in-frame clones and omits some. The sample records some 150,000 clones, roughly 80% being singletons. The V end was cut by 3 bases, the J end by 11 bases, with 20 bases between. Germline loops: CDR1 MDHEN, CDR2 SYDVKM. CDR3 length equals 15 residues. The receptor was derived from a man between 25 and 39 years old in good health and CMV-seronegative. Material: PBMCs. The genes are TRBV28 and TRBJ1-5, with D possibly being TRBD1 (5 bases). The CDR3 region has the DNA TGTGCCAGCAGTTTTATAACCAGTCGGGGGGTTACCCAGCATTTT. Translated: CASSFITSRGVTQHF. Filled out from reference TRBV28 and TRBJ1-5, the complete variable domain reads DVKVTQSSRYLVKRTGEKVFLECVQDMDHENMFWYRQDPGLGLRLIYFSYDVKMKEKGDIPEGYSVSREKKERFSLILESASTNQTSMYLCASSFITSRGVTQHFGDGTRLSIL.